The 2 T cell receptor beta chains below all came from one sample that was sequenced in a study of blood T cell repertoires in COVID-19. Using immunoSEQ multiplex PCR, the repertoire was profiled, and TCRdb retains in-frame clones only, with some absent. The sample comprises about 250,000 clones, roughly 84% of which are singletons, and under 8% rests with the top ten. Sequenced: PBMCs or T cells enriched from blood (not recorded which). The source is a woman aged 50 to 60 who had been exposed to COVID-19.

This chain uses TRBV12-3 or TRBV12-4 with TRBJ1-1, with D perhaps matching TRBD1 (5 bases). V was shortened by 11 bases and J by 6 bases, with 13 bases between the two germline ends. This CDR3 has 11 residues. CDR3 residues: CAERGEAEAFF. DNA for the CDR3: TGTGCCGAGCGGGGGGAAGCTGAAGCTTTCTTT.

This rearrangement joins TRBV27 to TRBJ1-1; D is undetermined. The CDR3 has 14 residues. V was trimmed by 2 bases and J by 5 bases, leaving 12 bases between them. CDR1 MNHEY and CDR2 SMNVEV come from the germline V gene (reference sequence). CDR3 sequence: CASSLRPGRTEAFF. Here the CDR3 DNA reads TGTGCCAGCAGTTTACGTCCGGGGAGGACTGAAGCTTTCTTT.